The 32 T cell receptor beta chains listed next were all sequenced from one sample in a study of blood T cell repertoires in COVID-19 (dated by TCRdb to the early 2020s). The library relied on the immunoSEQ multiplex PCR assay. TCRdb stores this immuneACCESS table with in-frame sequences only. Part of the clones is absent; in the studies checked, under half of the shortfall reflects unresolved V genes, and no reason is known for the rest. The sample records fewer than 95,000 clones, 75% to 95% of which are singletons. The ten top clones hold about 0.83% of the sample. The material sequenced was peripheral blood. The receptors stem from a woman older than 75 with acute or convalescent COVID-19.

This clone has more than one count but fewer than ten. V gene TRBV4-1 combines with J gene TRBJ2-6, with D hard to call. This CDR3 comprises 17 residues. The V end was cut by 4 bases, the J end by 0 bases, with 13 bases between. From germline, CDR1 is MGHRA and CDR2 YSYEKL. DNA for the CDR3: TGCGCCAGCAGCCCTCGAGGTGGTAGCTCTGGGGCCAACGTCCTGACTTTC. Protein: CASSPRGGSSGANVLTF.

The chain links TRBV5-3 to TRBJ2-7; 8 nucleotides align to TRBD1. TRBV5-3 belongs to the ORF category, with a function that is uncertain. The V and J ends lost 3 bases and 5 bases, in that order; junction bases with no gene match: 7. The CDR3 is 14 residues long. CDR3 amino acids: CARSSPDRVNEQYF. The CDR3 DNA is TGTGCCAGAAGCTCCCCGGACAGGGTGAACGAGCAGTACTTC.

The gene calls are TRBV14 and TRBJ1-2; 7 bases match TRBD1. The CDR3 consists of 12 residues. Germline V gene data show CDR1 as SGHDN and CDR2 as FVKESK. V shed 1 base, J shed 14 bases, and the junction held 7 bases outside the gene matches. The CDR3 reads CASSQGRWDRTF. In DNA form, the CDR3 reads TGTGCCAGCAGCCAAGGGCGGTGGGACAGAACCTTC.

The chain combines TRBV6-5 with TRBJ1-2; TRBD1 might be the D (5 bases). The germline V and J ends were trimmed by 4 bases and 7 bases, with 13 bases remaining between them. From germline, CDR1 is MNHEY and CDR2 SVGAGI. CDR3 length equals 13 residues. The CDR3, as DNA: TGTGCCAGCAGTTCCTTGACAGTCTCTGGCTACACCTTC. Translated: CASSSLTVSGYTF.

The chain uses TRBV18 and TRBJ2-1, with 10 nucleotides matching TRBD2. This CDR3 has 16 amino acids. After removal of 0 bases from V and 4 bases from J, the junction contained 3 bases not matched to a gene. The germline V gene has CDR1 KGHSH and CDR2 LQKENI. The CDR3 DNA follows: TGTGCCAGCTCACCACCAGCAGCGGGGGGGTACAATGAGCAGTTCTTC. Translated, it gives CASSPPAAGGYNEQFF.

The chain joins TRBV3-1 (or the pseudogene TRBV3-2) to TRBJ1-3, with D possibly TRBD1 on 5 matching bases. Trimming took 0 bases from V and 0 from J, leaving 9 bases between them. The CDR3 loop spans 16 amino acids. Germline lookup yields CDR1 LGHDT and CDR2 YNNKEL (reference sequence). The CDR3 DNA follows: TGTGCCAGCAGCCAAGACAGGGCGTCCTCTGGAAACACCATATATTTT. Translating it yields CASSQDRASSGNTIYF.

The chain joins TRBV7-2 to TRBJ1-2; no reliable D call. The V end lost 2 bases, the J end lost 8 bases, and 12 bases lay between the germline ends. The CDR3 is 13 amino acids. In germline, CDR1 is SGHTA, CDR2 FQGNSA. The CDR3 loop is CASSLYGGRGYTF. CDR3 bases: TGTGCCAGCAGCTTATATGGCGGGCGAGGCTACACCTTC.

This clone was picked up one time. The chain combines TRBV29-1 with TRBJ1-1, with D hard to call. The CDR3 length is 13 residues. Germline CDR1 and CDR2: SQVTM and ANQGSEA. V shed 6 bases and J shed 11 bases, with 22 bases lying between them. CDR3 residues: CSVTGLRGSMAFF. The CDR3 bases are TGCAGCGTGACGGGATTAAGAGGGTCGATGGCTTTCTTT.

The V call is TRBV4-3, the J call TRBJ2-7; weak D call: TRBD2 (6 bases). This CDR3 is 16 amino acids long. The germline V gene encodes CDR1 LGHNA and CDR2 YSLEER. V lost 1 base and J lost 1, with 14 bases in between. CDR3 sequence: CASSQGGASQSYEQYF. The CDR3 DNA follows: TGCGCCAGCAGCCAAGGCGGGGCTAGTCAATCCTACGAGCAGTACTTC.

This chain joins TRBV25-1 and TRBJ1-2, with D possibly TRBD1 on 6 matching bases. Germline loops: CDR1 MGHDK, CDR2 SYGVNS. This CDR3 spans 12 amino acids. Trimming stripped 5 bases from V and 4 bases from J, with 8 bases between. The CDR3 coding sequence is TGTGCCAGCAGTATGACAGGCTATGGCTACACCTTC. This encodes CASSMTGYGYTF.

The chain recombines TRBV9 with TRBJ2-5, with 11 positions matching TRBD1. Unmatched junction bases numbered 5, after V lost 0 bases and J lost 4 bases. Per germline, CDR1 SGDLS and CDR2 YYNGEE. The CDR3 spans 16 residues. The CDR3 here is CASSVGIGQGAETQYF. CDR3 sequence (DNA): TGTGCCAGCAGCGTAGGGATCGGACAGGGGGCAGAGACCCAGTACTTC.

This chain connects TRBV5-1 to TRBJ2-3; a weak D match, TRBD2 (7 bases). Germline values: CDR1 SGHRS, CDR2 YFSETQ. This CDR3 is built from 16 residues. The germline V and J ends were trimmed by 5 bases and 2 bases, with 18 bases remaining between them. The CDR3 loop reads CASRAAAGAHTDTQYF. The CDR3 coding sequence is TGCGCCAGCAGGGCAGCGGCGGGGGCGCACACAGATACGCAGTATTTT.

The genes are TRBV5-1 and TRBJ1-3; D unresolved. This CDR3 has 15 residues. Germline CDR1 and CDR2: SGHRS and YFSETQ. V was cut by 4 bases and J by 3 bases, with 14 bases left in between. In DNA form, the CDR3 reads TGCGCCAGCAGCGTCGATGGCAGTCATGGAAACACCATATATTTT. It specifies CASSVDGSHGNTIYF. Full variable domain (missing parts from reference TRBV5-1 and TRBJ1-3): KAGVTQTPRYLIKTRGQQVTLSCSPISGHRSVSWYQQTPGQGLQFLFEYFSETQRNKGNFPGRFSGRQFSNSRSEMNVSTLELGDSALYLCASSVDGSHGNTIYFGEGSWLTVV.

This clone appeared once. The rearrangement links TRBV6-6 to TRBJ2-4, with a weak D call TRBD2 (5 bases). The V gene lost 6 bases and the J gene lost 0 bases, with 12 bases spanning the gap. The CDR3 length is 15 residues. Germline V gives CDR1 MNHNY, CDR2 SVGAGI (reference sequence). This CDR3 reads CASSQDGVAKNIQYF. For the CDR3, the DNA is TGTGCCAGCAGCCAGGACGGGGTAGCCAAAAACATTCAGTACTTC.

In its sample, this clone was seen once. The V gene is TRBV7-9, the J gene TRBJ2-1; D is unresolved. The CDR3 totals 14 residues. V shed 5 bases and J shed 3 bases, with 11 bases lying between them. Germline V lookup: CDR1 SEHNR, CDR2 FQNEAQ (reference sequence). The CDR3 region is CASSVSTGYNEQFF. The CDR3 region has the DNA TGTGCCAGCAGCGTTTCCACTGGCTACAATGAGCAGTTCTTC.

The gene calls are TRBV6-5 and TRBJ2-5; D possibly corresponds to TRBD1 (6 bases). The V and J ends lost 4 bases and 3 bases respectively, with 15 bases between them. CDR1 and CDR2 from the germline V gene are MNHEY and SVGAGI. The CDR3 spans 15 residues. CDR3 sequence reads: CASSWGQFREETQYF. The CDR3 DNA reads as TGTGCCAGCAGTTGGGGACAATTCCGAGAAGAGACCCAGTACTTC.

The V call is TRBV4-1, the J call TRBJ2-7, with 7 nucleotides matching TRBD1. The CDR3 spans 15 residues. Germline trimming cut 1 base from V and 3 bases from J; bases unmatched to any gene: 6. CDR1 and CDR2 from the germline V gene are MGHRA and YSYEKL. The CDR3 region has the DNA TGCGCCAGCAGCCAAGGACAAGGGGGCTTCTACGAGCAGTACTTC. Translation: CASSQGQGGFYEQYF.

J is TRBJ1-5 and V is TRBV28, with 9 bases lining up with TRBD1. The V segment lost 10 bases and the J segment 7 bases; nucleotides outside the gene matches: 8. Per the germline V gene, CDR1 is MDHEN and CDR2 is SYDVKM. The CDR3 is 13 residues long. This chain's CDR3 is CATLGDRVQPQHF. The CDR3 region has the DNA TGTGCCACCCTGGGGGACAGGGTGCAGCCCCAGCATTTT.

V usage is TRBV9 and J usage is TRBJ1-2; perhaps TRBD1 as D (6 bases). CDR3 length: 14 amino acids. The germline V gene has CDR1 SGDLS and CDR2 YYNGEE. V lost 3 bases and J lost 1, with 10 bases in between. The CDR3 region is CASSGGGRNYGYTF. As DNA, the CDR3 is TGTGCCAGCAGCGGTGGGGGCCGTAACTATGGCTACACCTTC.

V usage is TRBV3-1 (or the pseudogene TRBV3-2) and J usage is TRBJ2-5, with 8 bases lining up with TRBD2. CDR3 length: 15 amino acids. Losses at the gene ends were 5 bases for V and 1 base for J; bases not matched to a gene: 6. Germline CDR1 and CDR2: LGHDT and YNNKEL (reference sequence). CDR3 bases: TGTGCCAGCAGCTATCGGGGGGGTCGCCAAGAGACCCAGTACTTC. Protein: CASSYRGGRQETQYF.

This chain's CDR3 is CASSLGAGPQPQHF. Here the CDR3 DNA reads TGTGCCAGCAGCTTGGGCGCGGGTCCCCAGCCCCAGCATTTT. The chain recombines TRBV7-9 with TRBJ1-5; D ambiguous. The CDR3 is 14 amino acids. Trimming took off 3 bases at V and 7 bases at J, with 13 bases between the two ends. The germline gives CDR1 SEHNR, CDR2 FQNEAQ (reference sequence).

The V and J genes are TRBV7-9 and TRBJ1-3; D uncertain. The V end was cut by 7 bases, the J end by 0 bases, with 4 bases between. Germline V gene lookup returns CDR1 SEHNR and CDR2 FQNEAQ (reference sequence). The CDR3 loop spans 12 amino acids. CDR3 nucleotides: TGTGCCAGCACACTCTCTGGAAACACCATATATTTT. This translates into CASTLSGNTIYF.

V and J are TRBV28 and TRBJ1-1; the D gene is possibly TRBD1 (5 bases). V lost 2 bases, J lost 4 bases, and 8 bases lay in between. Germline V gene lookup returns CDR1 MDHEN and CDR2 SYDVKM. This CDR3 is 13 amino acids long. The CDR3 protein is CASSLPGRTEAFF. The DNA of the CDR3 is TGTGCCAGCAGTTTACCAGGGCGCACTGAAGCTTTCTTT.

The chain recombines TRBV28 with TRBJ1-1, with D possibly matching TRBD1 (5 bases). CDR3 length: 13 amino acids. The V end was cut by 10 bases, the J end by 3 bases, with 15 bases between. Germline values: CDR1 MDHEN, CDR2 SYDVKM. The CDR3 region has the DNA TGTGCCATCAATGGCGGGGGGTACACTGAAGCTTTCTTT. Amino acids: CAINGGGYTEAFF.

CDR3 in DNA: TGTGCCAGCAGCCCCGGAGAGACCCAGTACTTC. Its protein product is CASSPGETQYF. This chain connects TRBV6-5 to TRBJ2-5; D gene ambiguous. The CDR3 covers 11 residues. The germline gives CDR1 MNHEY, CDR2 SVGAGI. Trimming shortened V by 6 bases and J by 4 bases, and 6 bases separated the two germline ends.

The chain carries TRBV3-1 (or the pseudogene TRBV3-2) and TRBJ1-5; 7 positions match TRBD1. The CDR3 length is 14 residues. The V gene's germline CDR1 is LGHDT and CDR2 YNNKEL (reference sequence). Losses at the gene ends were 4 bases for V and 9 bases for J; bases not matched to a gene: 9. Here the CDR3 reads CASSRGTEGSPQHF. Here the CDR3 DNA reads TGTGCCAGCAGCCGAGGGACAGAGGGTTCGCCCCAGCATTTT.

This chain uses TRBV3-1 (or the pseudogene TRBV3-2) with TRBJ2-3; 9 nucleotides agree with TRBD2. The CDR3 totals 16 residues. Germline trimming cut 3 bases from V and 2 bases from J; bases unmatched to any gene: 6. The germline V gene encodes CDR1 LGHDT and CDR2 YNNKEL (reference sequence). CDR3 residues: CASSQEGLAFTDTQYF. CDR3 coding DNA: TGTGCCAGCAGCCAGGAGGGACTAGCCTTCACAGATACGCAGTATTTT.

This chain links TRBV4-1 with TRBJ2-2, with a tentative D call TRBD1 (6 bases). The CDR3 loop spans 14 amino acids. V dropped 5 bases and J dropped 2 bases, with 9 bases sitting between them. CDR1 is MGHRA, CDR2 YSYEKL, per germline. As DNA, the CDR3 is TGCGCCAGCAGCAAACAGGGAAACACCGGGGAGCTGTTTTTT. It translates to CASSKQGNTGELFF.

The chain has TRBV6-6 and TRBJ1-1; D may be TRBD1 (6 bases). This CDR3 spans 14 amino acids. The V end was cut by 1 base, the J end by 3 bases, with 9 bases between. The V gene's germline CDR1 is MNHNY and CDR2 SVGAGI (reference sequence). Written as DNA, the CDR3 is TGTGCCAGCAGTTACTTAGGGGGTGACACTGAAGCTTTCTTT. Translated, it gives CASSYLGGDTEAFF.

The rearrangement uses TRBV19 and TRBJ2-2; D is perhaps TRBD1 (6 bases). V was shortened by 6 bases and J by 7 bases, with 12 bases between the two germline ends. Germline values: CDR1 LNHDA, CDR2 SQIVND (reference sequence). The CDR3 extends over 13 amino acids. CDR3 bases: TGTGCCAGTAGACAGGGTCTAGGCGGGGAGCTGTTTTTT. Protein: CASRQGLGGELFF.

The gene calls are TRBV9 and TRBJ1-6, with TRBD1 matching 7 bases. The CDR3 covers 14 residues. After removal of 7 bases from V and 7 bases from J, the junction contained 8 bases not matched to a gene. Germline loops: CDR1 SGDLS, CDR2 YYNGEE. The CDR3 here is CASGNTGENSPLHF. The CDR3 DNA reads as TGTGCCAGCGGAAATACAGGGGAAAATTCACCCCTCCACTTT.

The chain links TRBV9 to TRBJ2-5, with 10 bases identical to TRBD2. J gave up 4 bases and V 0 bases, and 6 bases lay outside the gene matches. The germline gives CDR1 SGDLS, CDR2 YYNGEE. The CDR3 covers 16 residues. For the CDR3, the DNA is TGTGCCAGCAGCGTAGGCCCTAGCGGGAGCGGAGAGACCCAGTACTTC. As protein: CASSVGPSGSGETQYF.